Listed below are T cell receptor beta chains from one sample, sequenced in a study of shared clonotypes between healthy human individuals. This table comes from immunoSEQ multiplex PCR, and its TCRdb copy is limited to in-frame clones, with some not included. This table has some 1,100,000 clones, about four fifths appearing once. The sample comprised memory CD4+ T cells from PBMCs. The receptors derive from a man younger than 30 in good health. Some clones in this sample may be carry-over from other donors' samples. Both conserved end residues are part of each CDR3. The order of the fields is J gene, V gene, clone size, D gene, CDR3 protein, CDR3 DNA. D genes are given only for firm matches. Only some rows state a clone size, as once, few, many or a class for expanded clones.

TRBJ2-4	TRBV28	once	.	CAIKEGQLAKNIQYF	TGTGCCATCAAAGAAGGACAGCTAGCCAAAAACATTCAGTACTTC
TRBJ2-7	TRBV5-4	.	TRBD1	CASSLGDRGYEQYF	TGTGCCAGCAGCTTGGGGGACAGGGGATACGAGCAGTACTTC
TRBJ1-1	TRBV5-1	.	TRBD1	CASSWTGEGNTEAFF	TGCGCCAGCAGCTGGACAGGCGAGGGGAACACTGAAGCTTTCTTT
TRBJ2-7	TRBV5-4	.	TRBD2	CASSWGLVGEQYF	TGTGCCAGCAGCTGGGGACTAGTGGGCGAGCAGTACTTC
TRBJ1-4	TRBV9	many	.	CASSLSGGLSEKLFF	TGTGCCAGCAGCCTCAGCGGGGGATTATCTGAAAAACTGTTTTTT
TRBJ1-3	TRBV5-6	once	.	CASSPNRVTGNTIYF	TGTGCCAGCAGCCCGAACAGGGTAACTGGAAACACCATATATTTT
TRBJ2-7	TRBV7-8	.	.	CASSLVVSYEQYF	TGTGCCAGCAGCTTAGTGGTCTCCTACGAGCAGTACTTC
TRBJ1-5	TRBV5-5	.	.	CASSQGPNQPQHF	TGTGCCAGCAGCCAGGGCCCCAATCAGCCCCAGCATTTT
TRBJ2-2	TRBV5-6	few	TRBD1	CASSLPRDRMAGELFF	TGTGCCAGCAGCTTACCCCGGGACAGGATGGCCGGGGAGCTGTTTTTT
TRBJ2-2	TRBV5-1	.	TRBD2	CASSLLASGDAGELFF	TGCGCCAGCAGCTTGTTGGCTAGCGGGGATGCCGGGGAGCTGTTTTTT
TRBJ1-5	TRBV30	.	.	CAWSSAGNQPQHF	TGTGCCTGGAGTAGTGCGGGCAATCAGCCCCAGCATTTT
TRBJ2-5	TRBV18	.	TRBD2	CASSPRSGRWETQYF	TGTGCCAGCTCACCAAGGAGCGGGAGATGGGAGACCCAGTACTTC
TRBJ2-3	TRBV5-5	.	.	CASSFHVTDTQYF	TGTGCCAGCAGTTTCCATGTCACAGATACGCAGTATTTT
TRBJ2-6	TRBV7-6	.	.	CASSKGGFGANVLTF	TGTGCCAGCAGTAAAGGGGGGTTCGGGGCCAACGTCCTGACTTTC
TRBJ2-2	TRBV7-3	.	.	CASSLLANTGELFF	TGTGCCAGCAGCTTACTAGCGAACACCGGGGAGCTGTTTTTT
TRBJ2-2	TRBV6-1	once	.	CASYSRLSTGELFF	TGTGCCAGTTATAGCCGCTTGAGTACCGGGGAGCTGTTTTTT
TRBJ2-3	TRBV5-1	once	.	CASRTEGTDTQYF	TGCGCCAGCAGGACGGAGGGCACAGATACGCAGTATTTT
TRBJ1-2	TRBV29-1	.	.	CSVVGGDSGYTF	TGCAGCGTTGTTGGTGGGGACTCTGGCTACACCTTC